This TCR beta chain was documented in a study of TIL therapy for anti-PD-1-resistant metastatic lung cancer. General observations from the study: After infusion, TIL clonotypes partly replaced peripheral T cells and declined over months.

Germline V CDR1 and CDR2: SGHRS, YFSETQ. The CDR3 sequence is 18 residues long. Germline trimming cut 3 bases from V and 5 bases from J; bases unmatched to any gene: 18. As for this clone: Its antigen remains unknown.

Time point noted: pre-treatment sample, taken before nivolumab and TIL therapy. The libraries were made with immunoSEQ v3. Assay used: immunoSEQ multiplex PCR; TCRdb lists only in-frame clones, some missing. Among just under 60,000 clones, 55% to 75% were seen once, and the ten largest hold approximately 7%. The material was blood, obtained at baseline. The chain carries TRBV5-1 and TRBJ2-3; TRBD1 matches at 7 bases. This receptor was identified in a person between 25 and 80 years old with non-small cell lung cancer. CDR3 amino acids: CASSYMLQATGTEDTQYF. Here the CDR3 DNA reads TGCGCCAGCAGCTATATGTTGCAGGCGACAGGGACGGAAGATACGCAGTATTTT.